Detailed here is one T cell receptor (beta chain). The antigen remains unidentified. The germline CDR1 and CDR2 sequences are SGHTA and FQGNSA. The CDR3 extends over 13 amino acids. V was trimmed by 5 bases and J by 6 bases, leaving 13 bases between them. The PCR employed 60 Vbeta primers together with 13 Jbeta primers. Data came from immunoSEQ multiplex PCR; TCRdb stores just in-frame clones and leaves some out. The sample lists tens of thousands of clones, under 80% seen once, with about 12% in the top ten. The data derive from a study of cytomegalovirus exposure and HLA in healthy donors. General study findings and limits: The authors enumerated 150 to 200 TCR beta chains as linked to cytomegalovirus. Later analysis identified a missense DCLRE1C variant that was linked to TCR beta V- and J-gene trimming. Per published accounts, TCR beta sequences correctly predicted the HLA-A and HLA-B alleles of most subjects.

The origin of this receptor is a male donor in good health and CMV-seropositive. The sample consisted of PBMCs. This rearrangement joins TRBV7-2 to TRBJ2-5; D is possibly TRBD1 (5 bases). This CDR3 is CASSLRQRQTQYF. CDR3 nucleotide sequence: TGTGCCAGCAGCCTAAGACAGAGGCAGACCCAGTACTTC.